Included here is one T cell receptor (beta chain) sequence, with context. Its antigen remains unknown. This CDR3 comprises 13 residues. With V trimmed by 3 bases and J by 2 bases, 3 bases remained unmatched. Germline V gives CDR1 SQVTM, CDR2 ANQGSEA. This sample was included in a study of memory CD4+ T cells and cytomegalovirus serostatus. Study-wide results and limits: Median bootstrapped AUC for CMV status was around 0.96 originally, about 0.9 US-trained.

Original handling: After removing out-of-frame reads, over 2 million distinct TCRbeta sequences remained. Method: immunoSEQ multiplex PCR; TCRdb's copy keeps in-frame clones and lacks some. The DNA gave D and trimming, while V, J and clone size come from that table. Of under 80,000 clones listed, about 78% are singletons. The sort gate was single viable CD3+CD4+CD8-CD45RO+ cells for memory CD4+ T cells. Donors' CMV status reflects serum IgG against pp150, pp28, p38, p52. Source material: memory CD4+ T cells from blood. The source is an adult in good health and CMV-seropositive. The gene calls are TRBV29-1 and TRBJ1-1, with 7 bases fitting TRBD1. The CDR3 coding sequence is TGCAGCGTTGAGGGACAGCTAAACACTGAAGCTTTCTTT. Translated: CSVEGQLNTEAFF.